This T cell receptor (beta chain) was identified during a study of blood T cell repertoires in COVID-19. Study context: Acute-phase and convalescent COVID-19 samples originated in the United States, Italy and Spain. Sources were T cells, B-cell-depleted T cells, or PBMCs; the material itself was cDNA or gDNA.

V lost 3 bases and J 2 bases, leaving 10 bases between the germline ends. The CDR3 covers 13 residues. From germline, CDR1 is DFQATT and CDR2 SNEGSKA (reference sequence). Original methodology: Reference gene primer amplification in the assay estimated nucleated cell counts. The table came from immunoSEQ multiplex PCR; TCRdb's copy has only in-frame clones and leaves some out. The DNA gave D and trimming, while V, J and clone size come from that table. Found here are about 97,000 clones, around 85% of them singletons; the top ten hold more than 1.5%. The V call is TRBV20-1, the J call TRBJ2-5, with D possibly TRBD1 on 6 matching bases. Sequencing input: peripheral blood. The origin of this receptor is a woman in her 70s with active or convalescent COVID-19. For the CDR3, the DNA is TGCAGTGCTAGTACAGGGTCTCAAGAGACCCAGTACTTC. As protein: CSASTGSQETQYF.